The T cell receptor beta chain under discussion was sequenced for a study of blood T cell repertoires in COVID-19. The overall study: Whether acute or convalescent, the COVID-19 samples came from the United States, Italy and Spain.

How the authors handled the data: From reference gene primer amplification, estimates of nucleated cell counts were derived. The protocol was immunoSEQ multiplex PCR, while the TCRdb copy is restricted to in-frame clones and leaves out a portion. V and J calls and clone size are as listed in that table; D and trimming were resolved from the DNA. This repertoire shows almost 400,000 clones, 88% found once; its top ten account for 0.97%. Germline V gives CDR1 SGHAT, CDR2 FQNNGV. The trim removed 4 bases at V and 9 bases at J, leaving 7 bases unmatched. This CDR3 is 15 amino acids long. The study drew participants aged about 18 to 90 years from 20 to 30 US areas. Participants were placed into cohorts based on the clinical history they reported.

V is TRBV11-2 and J is TRBJ1-6, with 9 bases lining up with TRBD1. This sequence was found in a woman under 40 with acute COVID-19. Sequencing was done on a sample of PBMCs or T cells enriched from blood (not recorded which). CDR3 coding DNA: TGTGCCAGCAGCTCACACGGGACAGGGATTTCACCCCTCCACTTT. Protein: CASSSHGTGISPLHF.